These 4 T cell receptor beta chains originate from one sample sequenced in a study of blood T cell repertoires in COVID-19. Profiling relied on immunoSEQ multiplex PCR, and the TCRdb table lists in-frame clones only, not all of them. The sample shows approximately 46,000 clones, roughly 86% of them seen only once. Specimen: peripheral blood. The receptors were sampled from a man in his 60s with active or convalescent COVID-19.

This chain joins TRBV5-4 and TRBJ2-7, with D perhaps matching TRBD2 (6 bases). Germline lookup yields CDR1 SGHNT and CDR2 YYREEE (reference sequence). This CDR3 spans 15 amino acids. With 5 bases removed from V and 0 bases from J, the gap between germline ends came to 15 bases. The CDR3 region has the DNA TGTGCCAGCAGTACGGGAGTGGGCCTCTCCTACGAGCAGTACTTC. Protein product: CASSTGVGLSYEQYF.

The rearrangement joins TRBV4-3 to TRBJ1-3, with TRBD1 identical over 7 bases. CDR3 length: 15 amino acids. The V and J ends lost 3 bases and 1 base, in that order; junction bases with no gene match: 3. Germline CDR1 and CDR2: LGHNA and YSLEER. This chain's CDR3 is CASSQLQGSGNTIYF. CDR3 sequence (DNA): TGCGCCAGCAGCCAGCTACAGGGGTCTGGAAACACCATATATTTT.

The genes are TRBV28 and TRBJ1-4; TRBD1 is a possible D gene (6 bases). Germline V gene data show CDR1 as MDHEN and CDR2 as SYDVKM. Trimming took off 6 bases at V and 2 bases at J, with 19 bases between the two ends. CDR3 length equals 17 residues. CDR3 region: CASSRSNTGPTNEKLFF. The CDR3 DNA reads TGTGCCAGCAGCCGAAGCAATACAGGGCCGACTAATGAAAAACTGTTTTTT.

This chain joins TRBV19 and TRBJ1-1; 8 positions agree with TRBD1. V shed 5 bases, J shed 0 bases, and the junction held 11 bases outside the gene matches. The CDR3 runs 17 residues. Looked up from germline, CDR1 is LNHDA and CDR2 is SQIVND (reference sequence). The CDR3 here is CASSPWTGFSMNTEAFF. The CDR3, as DNA: TGTGCCAGTAGTCCATGGACAGGGTTCTCCATGAACACTGAAGCTTTCTTT.